This T cell receptor (beta chain) was sequenced in a study of cytomegalovirus exposure and HLA in healthy donors. The study's findings and limits: Per a prior analysis, the majority of TCR beta V segments were productive roughly 90% or roughly 30% of the time.

The trim removed 5 bases at V and 4 bases at J, leaving 6 bases unmatched. The CDR3 is made up of 15 amino acids. Germline CDR1 reads MRHNA; CDR2 reads SNTAGT. Details on this clone: The antigen remains unidentified.

Primers included in the PCR were 60 Vbeta and 13 Jbeta primers. Assay: immunoSEQ multiplex PCR; the TCRdb copy retains only in-frame clones and omits some. Of 120,000 to 150,000 clones listed, 80% were seen once; the top ten hold 2.5% to 3%. The sequence was obtained from a woman in her 30s in good health and CMV-seronegative. This chain uses TRBV6-4 with TRBJ2-2; TRBD2 agrees at 8 bases. The sequenced sample was PBMCs. The CDR3 loop is CASSLAGETTGELFF. The CDR3 region has the DNA TGTGCCAGCAGTCTAGCGGGTGAAACCACCGGGGAGCTGTTTTTT.